This section outlines one T cell receptor (beta chain) sequence together with its context. Antigen specificity is unknown. The entry originates in a study of cytomegalovirus exposure and HLA in healthy donors. Study outcomes and limitations: A list of 150 or so TCR beta chains associated with cytomegalovirus was given. Subsequent analysis revealed that first-cohort TCR clusters tended to co-occur in the roughly 120 validation repertoires.

The donors were part of the validation cohort of roughly 110 subjects. That cohort was separate from the first cohort, which comprised 670 or so subjects. Sequenced by immunoSEQ multiplex PCR; TCRdb stores in-frame clones only, minus some. The sample records over 250,000 clones, approximately 90% being singletons. Germline values: CDR1 SEHNR, CDR2 FQNEAQ (reference sequence). Deletions cut 3 bases from V and 1 base from J, with 6 bases between. CDR3 length equals 13 residues. This TCR was sampled from a woman in her thirties in good health and CMV-seropositive. This chain links TRBV7-9 with TRBJ2-5, with TRBD2 as a possible D gene (6 bases). The sequencing sample was made of PBMCs. The CDR3 bases are TGTGCCAGCAGCTTCGGGGGCCAAGAGACCCAGTACTTC. This sequence encodes CASSFGGQETQYF.